Listed here are 24 T cell receptor beta chains from one sample, sequenced in a study of lung T cells in sarcoidosis with Löfgren's syndrome. TCRdb re-called the reads with MiXCR, one entry per CDR3 protein. The repertoire includes tens of thousands of distinct CDR3 sequences, over 20% of them detected once, and less than 2.5% sits in the top ten. Sample: CD4+ T cells from PBMCs. Source of these receptors: a human donor with sarcoidosis (Löfgren's syndrome or another form), or a control subject (not recorded which).

This clonotype appeared many times. The rearrangement links TRBV6-2 or TRBV6-3 to TRBJ2-3; D unclear. Germline-derived CDR1 and CDR2 are MNHEY and SVGEGT. The CDR3 has 11 residues. The V end lost 7 bases, the J end lost 0 bases, and 2 bases lay between the germline ends. CDR3 residues: CASKSTDTQYF. The CDR3 DNA is TGTGCCAGCAAGAGCACAGATACGCAGTATTTT.

This clonotype was picked up many times. The chain combines TRBV12-3 or TRBV12-4 with TRBJ1-2, with D perhaps TRBD1 (6 bases). V gave up 1 base and J gave up 12 bases, with 15 bases separating them. The CDR3 sequence is 13 residues long. This CDR3 is CASSLDTGTLHTF. As DNA, the CDR3 is TGTGCCAGCAGTTTAGACACCGGGACACTTCACACCTTC.

This clonotype was found once. A clone one base away is much larger, so this may be a read error. This rearrangement joins TRBV2 to TRBJ1-2, with D hard to call. The CDR3 is 12 residues long. The germline V gene encodes CDR1 SNHLY and CDR2 FYNNEI. The CDR3 region has the DNA TGTGCCAGCAGTGACGAATTCTATGGCTGCACCTTC. The encoded protein is CASSDEFYGCTF.

This clonotype has a single count. A junction end diverges from the germline sequence, so it may reflect a read error. This chain links TRBV13 with TRBJ2-5; no clear D. The CDR3 covers 15 residues. Germline CDR1 and CDR2: PRHDT and FYEKMQ (reference sequence). The chain's CDR3 is CTSSLGSHRRETQYF. The CDR3 DNA sequence: TGTACCAGCAGCTTAGGCTCCCACCGGCGGGAGACCCAGTACTTC.

This clonotype was seen only a few times. This chain joins TRBV20-1 and TRBJ1-2; no clear D gene. The V end lost 5 bases, the J end lost 0 bases, and 13 bases lay between the germline ends. The V gene's germline CDR1 is DFQATT and CDR2 SNEGSKA (reference sequence). This CDR3 spans 14 amino acids. Written as DNA, the CDR3 is TGCAGTGCTTATAAACTTTCTACTAACTATGGCTACACCTTC. Translation: CSAYKLSTNYGYTF.

This clonotype has only a few counts. This chain links TRBV5-4 with TRBJ1-2, with 10 bases lining up with TRBD1. The CDR3 is made up of 13 amino acids. V lost 4 bases to trimming and J lost 6 bases; unmatched junction nucleotides: 3. Looked up from germline, CDR1 is SGHNT and CDR2 is YYREEE (reference sequence). The CDR3 protein is CASSRQGAHGYTF. For the CDR3, the DNA is TGTGCCAGCAGCAGACAGGGGGCGCATGGCTACACCTTC.

About this clonotype: A much larger clone is a single base away; this may be a read error. The chain employs TRBV5-4 and TRBJ1-1; D unclear. The CDR3 is 15 residues long. V was pared by 0 bases and J by 1 base, with 10 bases between. Germline CDR1 SGHNT, CDR2 YYREEE (reference sequence). Written as DNA, the CDR3 is TGTGCCAGCAGCTTGGGTCCGCGGGCGAACACTGAAGCTTTCTTT. This sequence encodes CASSLGPRANTEAFF.

As to this clonotype: This may come from a read error, since a much larger clone is one base off. Because the CDR3 is missing its conserved closing phenylalanine or tryptophan, this is likely a read error. The chain couples TRBV6-5 to TRBJ1-2, with D unresolved. The CDR3 is made up of 13 amino acids. With 2 bases removed from V and 6 bases from J, the gap between germline ends came to 10 bases. In germline, CDR1 is MNHEY, CDR2 SVGAGI. This chain's CDR3 is CASSYEGIDGYTS. CDR3 nucleotides: TGTGCCAGCAGTTACGAGGGTATTGATGGCTACACCTCC.

This clonotype has just a few counts. The chain joins TRBV3-1 to TRBJ1-1; D remains ambiguous. Germline V gene lookup returns CDR1 LGHDT and CDR2 YNNKEL (reference sequence). V was clipped by 2 bases and J by 7 bases, with 5 bases between them. The CDR3 runs to 11 residues. The CDR3 DNA reads as TGTGCCAGCAGCCAATTCGGTGAAGCTTTCTTT. This translates into CASSQFGEAFF.

The table lists this clonotype with many counts. This sequence joins TRBV7-9 and TRBJ2-5; D is uncertain. The germline V gene encodes CDR1 SEHNR and CDR2 FQNEAQ (reference sequence). There are 14 residues in the CDR3. Trimming took off 5 bases at V and 5 bases at J, with 15 bases between the two ends. The CDR3 DNA sequence: TGTGCCAGCAGCGCCAGGACGGCTGGGGAGACCCAGTACTTC. This sequence encodes CASSARTAGETQYF.

The V call is TRBV28, the J call TRBJ2-1; tentatively, D is TRBD2 (5 bases). The germline V and J ends were trimmed by 7 bases and 10 bases, with 14 bases remaining between them. The CDR3 has 12 amino acids. The germline gives CDR1 MDHEN, CDR2 SYDVKM. CDR3 amino acids: CASTPSSREQFF. The CDR3 DNA reads TGTGCCAGCACCCCTTCTAGCAGGGAGCAGTTCTTC.

Comment on this clonotype: The junction does not match germline at one end; this may be a read error. The V and J genes are TRBV4-2 and TRBJ2-5, with TRBD2 identical over 9 bases. The CDR3 loop spans 15 amino acids. Germline CDR1 reads LGHNA; CDR2 reads YNFKEQ. The CDR3 DNA reads TGTGCCAGCAGCCCAGCGGGAGGCTCCCAAGAGGCCCAGTACTTC. Its translation: CASSPAGGSQEAQYF.

This clonotype occurred a few times. V usage is TRBV7-9 and J usage is TRBJ2-1; TRBD1 aligns across 8 bases. This CDR3 has 15 amino acids. The V segment lost 6 bases and the J segment 1 base; nucleotides outside the gene matches: 5. CDR1 is SEHNR, CDR2 FQNEAQ, per germline (reference sequence). CDR3 residues: CASSLRQGSYNEQFF. Here the CDR3 DNA reads TGTGCCAGCAGTCTCAGACAGGGGTCCTACAATGAGCAGTTCTTC.

This CDR3 is CASSLFSDTQYF. CDR3 DNA sequence: TGCGCCAGCAGCTTGTTTTCAGATACGCAGTATTTT. The V and J genes are TRBV5-1 and TRBJ2-3; no reliable D call. This CDR3 is 12 amino acids long. CDR1 is SGHRS and CDR2 is YFSETQ in the germline V gene. The ends were cut back, 1 base at V and 4 bases at J, with 4 bases in the middle.

The table lists this clonotype with many counts. The J gene is TRBJ2-2, the V gene TRBV6-1; 7 positions agree with TRBD2. The CDR3 spans 15 residues. The germline CDR1 and CDR2 sequences are MNHNS and SASEGT. The trim removed 8 bases at V and 5 bases at J, leaving 11 bases unmatched. CDR3 protein: CASGSGPGGTGELFF. For the CDR3, the DNA is TGTGCCAGCGGATCGGGGCCGGGGGGAACCGGGGAGCTGTTTTTT.

CDR3 coding DNA: TGTGCCAGCACCATAGGAGGCAGGGGGCGCGCAGAGACCCAGTACTTC. Its protein is CASTIGGRGRAETQYF. The V call is TRBV12-3 or TRBV12-4, the J call TRBJ2-5; 8 bases align to TRBD1. Germline trimming cut 7 bases from V and 4 bases from J; bases unmatched to any gene: 14. The CDR3 covers 16 residues.

As to this clonotype: One end of the junction does not line up with germline, which may come from a read error. This chain joins TRBV7-2 and TRBJ1-1; 10 bases are a match to TRBD1. In germline, CDR1 is SGHTA, CDR2 FQGNSA. The CDR3 extends over 13 amino acids. CDR3 residues: CASSWDRGTEASF. The CDR3 DNA is TGTGCCAGCAGCTGGGACAGGGGCACTGAAGCTTCCTTT.

The chain combines TRBV7-9 with TRBJ2-4; D ambiguous. Germline loops: CDR1 SEHNR, CDR2 FQNEAQ (reference sequence). The germline V and J ends were trimmed by 1 base and 2 bases, with 12 bases remaining between them. The CDR3 consists of 16 residues. CDR3 region: CASSLGQGISKNIQYF. The CDR3 DNA reads TGTGCCAGCAGCTTAGGACAAGGGATATCCAAAAACATTCAGTACTTC. The full variable domain, rest sourced from reference TRBV7-9 and TRBJ2-4, is DTGVSQNPRHKITKRGQNVTFRCDPISEHNRLYWYRQTLGQGPEFLTYFQNEAQLEKSRLLSDRFSAERPKGSFSTLEIQRTEQGDSAMYLCASSLGQGISKNIQYFGAGTRLSVL.

On this clonotype: A much larger clone sits a single nucleotide away, making a read error possible. The rearrangement joins TRBV20-1 to TRBJ1-1; D may be TRBD1 (6 bases). The CDR3 is 14 amino acids. Germline CDR1 is DFQATT and CDR2 is SNEGSKA (reference sequence). The DNA of the CDR3 is TGCAGTGCTAGAGAGGGGGCGAGCGATACTGGAGCTTTCTTT. It is translated as CSAREGASDTGAFF.

Remarks on this clonotype: This sequence may be a read error, since a much larger clone differs from it by one base. V is TRBV7-2 and J is TRBJ1-5; possibly TRBD1 for D (5 bases). Trimming pared 5 bases from V and 9 bases from J, leaving 14 bases between. The CDR3 extends over 13 amino acids. The V gene's germline CDR1 is SGHTA and CDR2 FQGNSA. The CDR3 protein is CASSLGRGRPQHF. The DNA for the CDR3 is TGTGCCAGCAGCCTGGGACGGGGAAGGCCCCAGCATTTT.

In regard to this clonotype: The junction departs from the called germline gene at one end, perhaps through a read error. The chain carries TRBV2 and TRBJ1-3; D is uncertain. Germline-derived CDR1 and CDR2 are SNHLY and FYNNEI. CDR3 size: 16 residues. The DNA of the CDR3 is TGTGCCGCCGAGAGGAGGGTAAAGAGCTCTGGAGACACCATATATTTT. It yields the protein CAAERRVKSSGDTIYF.

This clonotype was counted many times. The rearrangement joins TRBV2 to TRBJ1-5; 9 nucleotides match TRBD1. With V trimmed by 4 bases and J by 1 base, 14 bases remained unmatched. The CDR3 runs 19 residues. From germline, CDR1 is SNHLY and CDR2 FYNNEI. CDR3 in DNA: TGTGCCAGCAGTGGGGGTGTAGGGACAGGGCGAGCCAGCAATCAGCCCCAGCATTTT. Amino acid sequence: CASSGGVGTGRASNQPQHF.

Worth noting for this clonotype: A much larger clone differs by one base, so this may be a read error. The rearrangement links TRBV6-2 or TRBV6-3 to TRBJ2-7, with TRBD2 matching over 10 bases. CDR1 MNHEY and CDR2 SVGEGT come from the germline V gene. The CDR3 sequence is 12 residues long. CDR3 coding DNA: TGTGTCACCTCTAGCGGGAGTCTTGAGCAGTACTTC. Translation: CVTSSGSLEQYF.

This clonotype was counted many times. The chain couples TRBV7-8 to TRBJ2-5, with 10 bases matching TRBD2. J was trimmed by 3 bases and V by 4 bases; bases with no gene match: 8. The CDR3 consists of 16 residues. The germline V gene encodes CDR1 SGHVS and CDR2 FQNEAQ. CDR3 nucleotide sequence: TGTGCCAGCAGCTCCTGGACTAGCGGTTCTAAAGAGACCCAGTACTTC. It yields the protein CASSSWTSGSKETQYF.